The T cell receptor beta chain under discussion was sequenced for a study of human T cells and chemical hapten exposure. Study at large: All patients underwent weekly scalp dosing with diphenylcyclopropenone for the full approximately 23-week study. Study outcomes and limitations: Since the donors had alopecia, their immune response may not be the same as that of healthy people.

TCRdb re-analysed the RACE reads in MiXCR, keeping a single row per CDR3 protein. Of fewer than 65,000 distinct CDR3 sequences in the sample, 9.4% were seen once. The germline V gene has CDR1 MNHNS and CDR2 SASEGT. The J segment lost 8 bases and the V segment lost 6 bases, leaving 8 bases of the junction unmatched. This CDR3 region has 15 residues. This sample's time point: pre-sensitization, week 0. Regarding treatment: therapeutic diphenylcyclopropenone sensitization with weekly scalp DPC. Phlebotomy was performed prior to application of every patch test. This clonotype was counted many times. Its antigen is unknown.

The clonotype comes from a woman between 40 and 50 years old with alopecia areata. Some clones in this sample may be carry-over from other donors' samples. The J gene is TRBJ2-1, the V gene TRBV6-1; 12 bases map to TRBD1. This specimen was whole blood, taken in connection with sensitization to the hapten diphenylcyclopropenone (DPC). In DNA, the CDR3 is TGTGCCAGCAGATCCGGGACAGGGGGCTTCGATGAGCAGTTCTTC. Its protein is CASRSGTGGFDEQFF.